One and the same sample provided the 12 T cell receptor beta chains below, sequenced in a study of CD8+ T cells in alopecia areata. Treatment: oral pan-JAK inhibitor, 5-10 mg twice daily. The authors extracted RNA and reverse transcribed it into cDNA as the sequencing template. The table came from immunoSEQ multiplex PCR; TCRdb's copy has only in-frame clones and leaves some out. The table records around 120,000 clones, roughly 63% of them present only once. The source was CD8+ T cells sorted from blood, collected at week 4, from a patient treated with tofacitinib. These receptors originate from a human donor with alopecia areata.

CDR3 nucleotides: TGTGCCAGCAGTAGACAGGGGGAGATGAACGAGCAGTACTTC. Translating gives CASSRQGEMNEQYF. The J gene is TRBJ2-7, the V gene TRBV27, with TRBD1 matching over 9 bases. The germline gives CDR1 MNHEY, CDR2 SMNVEV (reference sequence). V trimming: 5 bases; J trimming: 5 bases; junction bases outside the gene matches: 7. This CDR3 has 14 residues.

The J gene is TRBJ1-1, the V gene TRBV5-1; D might be TRBD1 (5 bases). The length of the CDR3 is 15 residues. The germline gives CDR1 SGHRS, CDR2 YFSETQ. Trimming took 0 bases from V and 5 from J, leaving 14 bases between them. CDR3 in DNA: TGCGCCAGCAGCTTGGTAGACAGTGCCAAGACTGAAGCTTTCTTT. Residues: CASSLVDSAKTEAFF.

This chain links TRBV29-1 with TRBJ2-7; D might be TRBD1 (5 bases). CDR1 is SQVTM, CDR2 ANQGSEA, per germline. V gave up 0 bases and J gave up 4 bases, with 10 bases separating them. CDR3 size: 13 residues. The DNA of the CDR3 is TGCAGCGTTGAAGATGGACACTCTTACGAGCAGTACTTC. Its translation is CSVEDGHSYEQYF.

In this sample, this clone turned up once. The genes are TRBV30 and TRBJ1-5; tentative D call: TRBD1 (6 bases). Germline loops: CDR1 GTSNPN, CDR2 SVGIG (reference sequence). The CDR3 covers 13 residues. V gave up 6 bases and J gave up 0 bases, with 9 bases separating them. The CDR3 protein is CACATGSNQPQHF. The CDR3 DNA follows: TGTGCCTGCGCGACAGGTAGCAATCAGCCCCAGCATTTT. Combining the CDR3 with reference TRBV30 and TRBJ1-5 gives the whole variable domain SQTIHQWPATLVQPVGSPLSLECTVEGTSNPNLYWYRQAAGRGLQLLFYSVGIGQISSEVPQNLSASRPQDRQFILSSKKLLLSDSGFYLCACATGSNQPQHFGDGTRLSIL.

The chain recombines TRBV13 with TRBJ1-2; 9 nucleotides match TRBD1. The trim removed 5 bases at V and 3 bases at J, leaving 7 bases unmatched. The germline CDR1 and CDR2 sequences are PRHDT and FYEKMQ (reference sequence). CDR3 length equals 15 residues. In DNA form, the CDR3 reads TGTGCCAGCAGCCCGGAGGACAGGGGAGACTATGGCTACACCTTC. Translation gives CASSPEDRGDYGYTF. Complete variable domain (other parts from reference TRBV13 and TRBJ1-2): AAGVIQSPRHLIKEKRETATLKCYPIPRHDTVYWYQQGPGQDPQFLISFYEKMQSDKGSIPDRFSAQQFSDYHSELNMSSLELGDSALYFCASSPEDRGDYGYTFGSGTRLTVV.

The chain joins TRBV25-1 to TRBJ2-7; 11 bases are shared with TRBD1. The V gene's germline CDR1 is MGHDK and CDR2 SYGVNS. V trimming: 8 bases; J trimming: 5 bases; junction bases outside the gene matches: 5. This CDR3 spans 13 amino acids. The CDR3 loop reads CASDPGQGDEQYF. For the CDR3, the DNA is TGTGCCAGCGACCCGGGACAGGGGGACGAGCAGTACTTC.

The chain employs TRBV5-6 and TRBJ2-7, with D perhaps matching TRBD1 (6 bases). V was cut by 2 bases and J by 2 bases, with 11 bases left in between. The CDR3 loop spans 14 amino acids. CDR1 is SGHDT and CDR2 is YYEEEE in the germline V gene. The CDR3 DNA reads as TGTGCCAGCAGCTTCGGGACATCCCCCTACGAGCAGTACTTC. Its translation: CASSFGTSPYEQYF.

V and J are TRBV5-6 and TRBJ1-6; no firm D call. Per germline, CDR1 SGHDT and CDR2 YYEEEE. The CDR3 totals 15 residues. The V end lost 4 bases, the J end lost 8 bases, and 16 bases lay between the germline ends. CDR3 DNA: TGTGCCAGCAGCCTGGACCGGGCAGACTATTCACCCCTCCACTTT. It is translated as CASSLDRADYSPLHF.

Sample share makes this clone medium-sized. This chain connects TRBV19 to TRBJ1-2, with D possibly being TRBD1 (5 bases). The CDR3 runs to 14 residues. Germline V gives CDR1 LNHDA, CDR2 SQIVND (reference sequence). V shed 6 bases and J shed 1 base, with 12 bases lying between them. DNA for the CDR3: TGTGCCAGTAGCATCCAGGGAGGTAACTATGGCTACACCTTC. It is translated as CASSIQGGNYGYTF.

The chain has TRBV29-1 and TRBJ2-1, with 9 bases identical to TRBD1. The CDR3 is 17 residues long. Trimming took 6 bases from V and 9 from J; bases not matched to a gene: 21. Germline CDR1 reads SQVTM; CDR2 reads ANQGSEA. This chain's CDR3 is CSVTLSGTGSGRGEQFF. The CDR3 DNA is TGCAGCGTGACCCTATCCGGGACAGGGTCGGGTAGAGGTGAGCAGTTCTTC.

The J gene is TRBJ1-2, the V gene TRBV27, with a tentative D call TRBD1 (5 bases). The V end was cut by 8 bases, the J end by 14 bases, with 24 bases between. In germline, CDR1 is MNHEY, CDR2 SMNVEV (reference sequence). This CDR3 has 13 residues. This CDR3 reads CASGQPPGPARTF. CDR3 in DNA: TGTGCCAGCGGCCAACCCCCGGGGCCGGCGCGGACCTTC.

The chain has TRBV19 and TRBJ2-3; D unclear. Trimming removed 7 bases at V and 2 bases at J, with 16 bases between. The CDR3 totals 15 residues. Germline CDR1 LNHDA, CDR2 SQIVND (reference sequence). Here the CDR3 reads CASTPVVGYTDTQYF. The CDR3 nucleotides are TGTGCCAGTACCCCAGTGGTGGGGTACACAGATACGCAGTATTTT.